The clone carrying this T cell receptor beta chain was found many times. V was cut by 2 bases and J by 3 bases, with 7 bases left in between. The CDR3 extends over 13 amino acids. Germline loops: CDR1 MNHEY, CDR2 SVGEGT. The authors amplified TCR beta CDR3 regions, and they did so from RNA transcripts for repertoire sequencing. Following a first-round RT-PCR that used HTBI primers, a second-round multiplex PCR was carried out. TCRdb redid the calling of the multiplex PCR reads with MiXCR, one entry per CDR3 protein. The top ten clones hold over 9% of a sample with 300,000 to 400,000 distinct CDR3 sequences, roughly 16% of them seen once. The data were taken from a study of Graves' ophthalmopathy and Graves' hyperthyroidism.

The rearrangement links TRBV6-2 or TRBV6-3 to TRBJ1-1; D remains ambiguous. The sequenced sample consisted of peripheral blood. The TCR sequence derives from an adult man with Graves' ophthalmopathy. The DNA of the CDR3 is TGTGCCAGCAGTTACCGGTTTGACACTGAAGCTTTCTTT. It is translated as CASSYRFDTEAFF.